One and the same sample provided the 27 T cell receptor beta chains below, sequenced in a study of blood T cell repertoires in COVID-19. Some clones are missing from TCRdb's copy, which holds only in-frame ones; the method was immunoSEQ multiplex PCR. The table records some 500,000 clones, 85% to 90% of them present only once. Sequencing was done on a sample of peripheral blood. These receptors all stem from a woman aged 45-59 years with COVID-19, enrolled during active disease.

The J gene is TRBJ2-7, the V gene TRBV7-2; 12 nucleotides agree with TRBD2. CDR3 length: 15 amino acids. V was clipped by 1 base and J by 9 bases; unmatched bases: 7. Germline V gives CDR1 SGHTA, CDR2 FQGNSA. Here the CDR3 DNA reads TGTGCCAGCAGCTTAGGGCTAGCGGGGGGGCGCGGGCAGTACTTC. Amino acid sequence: CASSLGLAGGRGQYF.

The CDR3 loop reads CASSRLLAGGLDEQFF. CDR3 bases: TGTGCCAGCAGCCGCCTACTAGCGGGGGGGCTCGATGAGCAGTTCTTC. V gene TRBV11-1 combines with J gene TRBJ2-1; 13 bases are a match to TRBD2. From germline, CDR1 is SGHAT and CDR2 FQDESV (reference sequence). Trimming cost V 5 bases and J 8 bases; bases outside gene matches: 9. This CDR3 region has 16 residues.

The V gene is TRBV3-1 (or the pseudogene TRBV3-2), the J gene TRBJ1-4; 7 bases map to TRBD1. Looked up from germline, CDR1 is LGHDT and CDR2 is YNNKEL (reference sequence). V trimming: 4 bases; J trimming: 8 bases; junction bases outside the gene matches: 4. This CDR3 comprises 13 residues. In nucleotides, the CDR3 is TGTGCCAGCAGCCGATGGACAGGCGAAAAACTGTTTTTT. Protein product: CASSRWTGEKLFF.

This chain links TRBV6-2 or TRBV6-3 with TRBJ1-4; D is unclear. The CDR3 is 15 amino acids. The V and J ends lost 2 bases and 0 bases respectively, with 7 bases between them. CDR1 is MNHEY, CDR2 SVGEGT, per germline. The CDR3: CASSYEATTNEKLFF. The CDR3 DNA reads TGTGCCAGCAGTTACGAGGCTACAACTAATGAAAAACTGTTTTTT.

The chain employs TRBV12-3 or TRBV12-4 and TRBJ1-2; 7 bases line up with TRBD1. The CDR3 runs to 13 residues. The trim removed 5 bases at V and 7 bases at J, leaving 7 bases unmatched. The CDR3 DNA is TGTGCCAGCAGTCCCCGACAGGGCCTTGGCTACACCTTC. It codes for CASSPRQGLGYTF.

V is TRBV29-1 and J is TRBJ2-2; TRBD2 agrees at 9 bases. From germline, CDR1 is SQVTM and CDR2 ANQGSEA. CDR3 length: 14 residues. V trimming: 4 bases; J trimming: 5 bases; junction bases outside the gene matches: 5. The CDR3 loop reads CSVVVSGGTGELFF. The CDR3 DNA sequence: TGCAGCGTTGTTGTAAGCGGGGGGACCGGGGAGCTGTTTTTT.

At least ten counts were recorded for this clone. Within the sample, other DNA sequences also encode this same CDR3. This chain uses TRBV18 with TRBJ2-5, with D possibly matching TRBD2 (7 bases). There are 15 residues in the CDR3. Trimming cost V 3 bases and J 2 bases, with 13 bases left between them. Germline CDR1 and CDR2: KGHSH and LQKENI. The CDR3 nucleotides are TGTGCCAGCTCACCCCAGGGAGGGGGGCAAGAGACCCAGTACTTC. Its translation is CASSPQGGGQETQYF.

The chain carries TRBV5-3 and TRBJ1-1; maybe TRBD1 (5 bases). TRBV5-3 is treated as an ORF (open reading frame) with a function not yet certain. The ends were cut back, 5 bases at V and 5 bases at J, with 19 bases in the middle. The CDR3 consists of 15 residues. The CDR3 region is CARSLRRARGTEAFF. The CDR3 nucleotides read TGTGCCAGAAGTCTGAGGAGGGCTCGGGGGACTGAAGCTTTCTTT.

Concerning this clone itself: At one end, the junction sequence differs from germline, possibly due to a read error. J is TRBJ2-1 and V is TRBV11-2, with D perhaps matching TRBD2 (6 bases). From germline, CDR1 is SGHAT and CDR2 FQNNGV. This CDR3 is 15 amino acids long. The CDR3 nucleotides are TGTGCCAGCAGCCTAGACGGGAGCTCCTACAATGAGCAGTTCTTC. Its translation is CASSLDGSSYNEQFF.

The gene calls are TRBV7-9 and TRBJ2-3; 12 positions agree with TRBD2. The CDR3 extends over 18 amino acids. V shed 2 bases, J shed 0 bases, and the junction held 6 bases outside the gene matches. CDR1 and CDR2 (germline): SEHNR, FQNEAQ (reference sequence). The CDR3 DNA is TGTGCCAGCAGCTTAACTAGCGGGGGGATCTCTAGCACAGATACGCAGTATTTT. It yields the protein CASSLTSGGISSTDTQYF.

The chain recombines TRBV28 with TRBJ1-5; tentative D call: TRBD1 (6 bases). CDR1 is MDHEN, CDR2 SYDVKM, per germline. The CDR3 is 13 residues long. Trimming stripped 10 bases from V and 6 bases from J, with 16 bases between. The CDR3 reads CATRGGASQPQHF. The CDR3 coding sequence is TGTGCCACCCGAGGGGGGGCAAGTCAGCCCCAGCATTTT.

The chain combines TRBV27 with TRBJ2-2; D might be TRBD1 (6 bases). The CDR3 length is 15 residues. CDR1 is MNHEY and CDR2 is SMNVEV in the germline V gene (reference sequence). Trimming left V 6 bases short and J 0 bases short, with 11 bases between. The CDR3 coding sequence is TGTGCCAGCAGCACCGGGACACCGAACACCGGGGAGCTGTTTTTT. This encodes CASSTGTPNTGELFF.

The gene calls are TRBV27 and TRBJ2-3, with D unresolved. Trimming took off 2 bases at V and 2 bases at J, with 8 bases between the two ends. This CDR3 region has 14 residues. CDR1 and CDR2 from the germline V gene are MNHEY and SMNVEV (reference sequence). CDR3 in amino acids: CASSLQAFTDTQYF. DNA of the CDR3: TGTGCCAGCAGTTTACAGGCCTTCACAGATACGCAGTATTTT.

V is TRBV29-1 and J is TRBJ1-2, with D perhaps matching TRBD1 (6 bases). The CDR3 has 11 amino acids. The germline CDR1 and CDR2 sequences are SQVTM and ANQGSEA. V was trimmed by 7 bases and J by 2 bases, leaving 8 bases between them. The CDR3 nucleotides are TGCAGCGGCACAGGGAACTATGGCTACACCTTC. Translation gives CSGTGNYGYTF.

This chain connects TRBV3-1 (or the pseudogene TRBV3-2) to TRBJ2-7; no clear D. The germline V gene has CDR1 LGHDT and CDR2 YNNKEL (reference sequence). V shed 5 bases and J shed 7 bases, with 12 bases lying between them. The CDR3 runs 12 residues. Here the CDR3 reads CASSFISSEQYF. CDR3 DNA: TGTGCCAGCAGCTTTATCTCCAGTGAGCAGTACTTC.

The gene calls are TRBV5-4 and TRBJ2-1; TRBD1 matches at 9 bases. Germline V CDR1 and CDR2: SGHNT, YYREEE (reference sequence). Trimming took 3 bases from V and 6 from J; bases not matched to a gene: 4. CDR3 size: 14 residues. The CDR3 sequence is CASSSDRGGNEQFF. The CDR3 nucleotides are TGTGCCAGCAGCTCGGACAGGGGTGGCAATGAGCAGTTCTTC.

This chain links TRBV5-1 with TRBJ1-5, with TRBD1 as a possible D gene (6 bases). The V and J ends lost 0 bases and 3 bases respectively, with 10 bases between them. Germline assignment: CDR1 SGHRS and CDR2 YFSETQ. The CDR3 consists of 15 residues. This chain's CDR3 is CASSLGTAVNQPQHF. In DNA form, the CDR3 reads TGCGCCAGCAGCTTGGGGACAGCCGTCAATCAGCCCCAGCATTTT.

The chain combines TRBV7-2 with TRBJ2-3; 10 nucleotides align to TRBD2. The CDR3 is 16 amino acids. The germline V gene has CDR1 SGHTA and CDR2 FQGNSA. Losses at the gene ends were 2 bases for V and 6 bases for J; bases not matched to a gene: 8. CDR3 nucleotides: TGTGCCAGCAGCTTATTTTCGCCAGCGGGGGGGGATACGCAGTATTTT. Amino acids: CASSLFSPAGGDTQYF.

The DNA for the CDR3 is TGTGCCAGCAGTCAGGGGGTCGCAGCTTTCTTT. Its protein product is CASSQGVAAFF. This chain links TRBV12-3 or TRBV12-4 with TRBJ1-1; the match to TRBD1 covers 7 bases. After removal of 5 bases from V and 10 bases from J, the junction contained 4 bases not matched to a gene. There are 11 residues in the CDR3.

The CDR3: CASRLQGANTGELFF. The CDR3 DNA follows: TGTGCCAGCAGGCTACAGGGGGCCAACACCGGGGAGCTGTTTTTT. The chain recombines TRBV6-5 with TRBJ2-2, with TRBD1 matching 9 bases. The CDR3 is 15 amino acids. Looked up from germline, CDR1 is MNHEY and CDR2 is SVGAGI. J gave up 2 bases and V 6 bases, and 4 bases lay outside the gene matches.

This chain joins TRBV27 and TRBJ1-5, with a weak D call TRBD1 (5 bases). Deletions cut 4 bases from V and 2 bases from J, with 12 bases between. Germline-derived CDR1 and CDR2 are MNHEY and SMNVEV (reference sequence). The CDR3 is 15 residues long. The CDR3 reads CASSSTGGRNQPQHF. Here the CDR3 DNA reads TGTGCCAGCAGTTCCACCGGGGGTCGCAATCAGCCCCAGCATTTT.

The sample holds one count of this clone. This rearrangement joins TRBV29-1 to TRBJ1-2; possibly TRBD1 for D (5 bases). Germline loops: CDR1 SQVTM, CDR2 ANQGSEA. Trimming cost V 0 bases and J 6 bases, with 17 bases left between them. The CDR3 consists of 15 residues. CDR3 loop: CSVEEGHRSSDGYTF. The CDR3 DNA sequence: TGCAGCGTTGAAGAGGGGCATCGGAGTTCGGATGGCTACACCTTC.

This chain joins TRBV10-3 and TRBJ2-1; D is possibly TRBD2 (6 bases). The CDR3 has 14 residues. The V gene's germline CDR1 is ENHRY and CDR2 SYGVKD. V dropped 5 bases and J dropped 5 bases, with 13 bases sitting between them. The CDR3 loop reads CAISSGTLNNEQFF. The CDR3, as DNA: TGTGCCATCAGTTCTGGGACTTTAAACAATGAGCAGTTCTTC.

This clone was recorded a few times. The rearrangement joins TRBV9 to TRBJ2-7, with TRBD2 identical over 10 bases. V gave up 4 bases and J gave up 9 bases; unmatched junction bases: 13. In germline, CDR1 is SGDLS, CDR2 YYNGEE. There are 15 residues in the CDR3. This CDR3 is CASSLTPGTSAGQYF. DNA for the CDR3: TGTGCCAGCAGCTTAACTCCCGGGACTAGCGCCGGGCAGTACTTC.

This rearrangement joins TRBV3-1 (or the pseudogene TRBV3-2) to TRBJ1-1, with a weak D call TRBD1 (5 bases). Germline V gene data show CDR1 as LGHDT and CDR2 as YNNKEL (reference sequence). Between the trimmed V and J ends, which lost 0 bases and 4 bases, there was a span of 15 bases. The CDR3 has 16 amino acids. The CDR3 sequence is CASSQEGAGRTTEAFF. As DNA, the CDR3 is TGTGCCAGCAGCCAAGAAGGAGCAGGGCGGACCACTGAAGCTTTCTTT.

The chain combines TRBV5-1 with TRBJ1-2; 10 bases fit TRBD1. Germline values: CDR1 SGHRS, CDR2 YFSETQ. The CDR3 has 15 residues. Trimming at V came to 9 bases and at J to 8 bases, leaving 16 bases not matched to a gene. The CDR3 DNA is TGCGCCACCTCGCCGACAGGGGGCGCAACGGGGGGCTACACCTTC. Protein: CATSPTGGATGGYTF.

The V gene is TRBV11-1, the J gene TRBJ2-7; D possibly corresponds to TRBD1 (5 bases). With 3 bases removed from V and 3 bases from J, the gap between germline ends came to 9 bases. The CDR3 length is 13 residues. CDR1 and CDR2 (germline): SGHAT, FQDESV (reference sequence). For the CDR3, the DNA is TGTGCCAGCAGCTTGGTTGACAGCTACGAGCAGTACTTC. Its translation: CASSLVDSYEQYF.